This T cell receptor beta chain comes out of a study of shared clonotypes between healthy human individuals. Study observations and caveats: How much donors shared clonotypes was expected to be affected by sequencing depth.

In the case of this clone: Its cognate antigen is unknown.

V lost 6 bases and J lost 1, with 15 bases in between. This CDR3 has 16 amino acids. Germline V gives CDR1 LNHDA, CDR2 SQIVND (reference sequence). Several immunoSEQ plates held equal portions of the genomic DNA taken from each subset. The repertoire was sequenced with immunoSEQ multiplex PCR; TCRdb's copy has only in-frame clones and lacks some. In the table there are about 560,000 clones, about 80% of which are singletons. Sequenced material: PBMCs. This receptor was identified in a woman between 35 and 50 years old in good health. Some clones in this sample may be carry-over from other donors' samples. The V and J genes are TRBV19 and TRBJ2-2; possibly TRBD1 for D (6 bases). The CDR3 spells CASSPRQVMNTGELFF. CDR3 DNA: TGTGCCAGTAGCCCGAGACAGGTGATGAACACCGGGGAGCTGTTTTTT.